Shown below are 21 T cell receptor beta chains from a single sample sequenced in a study of T cell changes during pregnancy in multiple sclerosis. TCRdb's copy holds only in-frame clones and misses some; the assay was immunoSEQ multiplex PCR. The table lists roughly 53,000 clones, roughly 92% of them singletons. This material consisted of CD4+ T cells from peripheral blood mononuclear cells, taken in the second trimester of pregnancy. These receptor sequences come from a female donor in good health, enrolled as a control in a pregnancy study.

V is TRBV30 and J is TRBJ2-7; D possibly corresponds to TRBD2 (5 bases). This CDR3 spans 14 amino acids. Germline loops: CDR1 GTSNPN, CDR2 SVGIG (reference sequence). V dropped 2 bases and J dropped 0 bases, with 11 bases sitting between them. The CDR3 DNA is TGTGCCTGGAGTTTTAGAGGGAGCTCCTACGAGCAGTACTTC. Encoded protein: CAWSFRGSSYEQYF.

The V gene is TRBV19, the J gene TRBJ1-1; D remains ambiguous. Germline values: CDR1 LNHDA, CDR2 SQIVND (reference sequence). V dropped 1 base and J dropped 2 bases, with 8 bases sitting between them. The CDR3 runs to 14 residues. The CDR3 loop is CASSIGGFNTEAFF. CDR3 DNA: TGTGCCAGTAGTATAGGCGGGTTCAACACTGAAGCTTTCTTT. The full variable domain, completed using reference TRBV19 and TRBJ1-1, is DGGITQSPKYLFRKEGQNVTLSCEQNLNHDAMYWYRQDPGQGLRLIYYSQIVNDFQKGDIAEGYSVSREKKESFPLTVTSAQKNPTAFYLCASSIGGFNTEAFFGQGTRLTVV.

The rearrangement joins TRBV6-5 to TRBJ1-2, with 9 nucleotides matching TRBD1. There are 15 residues in the CDR3. V shed 2 bases, J shed 5 bases, and the junction held 6 bases outside the gene matches. Germline assignment: CDR1 MNHEY and CDR2 SVGAGI. CDR3 in amino acids: CASSYGDREGYGYTF. The DNA of the CDR3 is TGTGCCAGCAGTTACGGGGACAGGGAAGGGTATGGCTACACCTTC.

The chain is built from TRBV7-2 and TRBJ2-7, with D possibly TRBD1 on 6 matching bases. The CDR3 length is 14 residues. The V gene lost 3 bases and the J gene lost 0 bases, with 9 bases spanning the gap. Germline CDR1 SGHTA, CDR2 FQGNSA. The CDR3, as DNA: TGTGCCAGCAGCTTCGACAGGTACTCCTACGAGCAGTACTTC. Translation: CASSFDRYSYEQYF.

This chain connects TRBV2 to TRBJ2-7; D is unresolved. Looked up from germline, CDR1 is SNHLY and CDR2 is FYNNEI. CDR3 length equals 12 residues. Trimming removed 4 bases from V and 3 bases from J, with 7 bases in between. The CDR3 DNA is TGTGCCAGCAGTGTGAGCCTCTACGAGCAGTACTTC. Protein product: CASSVSLYEQYF. Using reference TRBV2 and TRBJ2-7 for the parts outside the CDR3, the full variable domain is EPEVTQTPSHQVTQMGQEVILRCVPISNHLYFYWYRQILGQKVEFLVSFYNNEISEKSEIFDDQFSVERPDGSNFTLKIRSTKLEDSAMYFCASSVSLYEQYFGPGTRLTVT.

The chain combines TRBV7-8 with TRBJ2-1, with TRBD2 as a possible D gene (7 bases). V was cut by 3 bases and J by 5 bases, with 8 bases left in between. This CDR3 region has 13 residues. Germline loops: CDR1 SGHVS, CDR2 FQNEAQ. The CDR3 spells CASSLGGHNEQFF. The CDR3 region has the DNA TGTGCCAGCAGCTTGGGGGGGCACAATGAGCAGTTCTTC.

This sequence joins TRBV5-6 and TRBJ1-3, with D possibly matching TRBD1 (5 bases). The germline V gene has CDR1 SGHDT and CDR2 YYEEEE. The CDR3 extends over 15 amino acids. V lost 0 bases and J lost 2, with 9 bases in between. The CDR3 DNA reads TGTGCCAGCAGCTTGGCAGGGAGGGCTGGAAACACCATATATTTT. It encodes CASSLAGRAGNTIYF. Supplemented by reference TRBV5-6 and TRBJ1-3, the full variable domain reads DAGVTQSPTHLIKTRGQQVTLRCSPKSGHDTVSWYQQALGQGPQFIFQYYEEEERQRGNFPDRFSGHQFPNYSSELNVNALLLGDSALYLCASSLAGRAGNTIYFGEGSWLTVV.

This sequence joins TRBV6-1 and TRBJ2-3; D uncertain. V dropped 6 bases and J dropped 4 bases, with 14 bases sitting between them. The CDR3 sequence is 14 residues long. CDR1 is MNHNS and CDR2 is SASEGT in the germline V gene. CDR3 sequence: CASRREVSADTQYF. In DNA form, the CDR3 reads TGTGCCAGCAGACGAGAGGTTTCGGCAGATACGCAGTATTTT.

The V call is TRBV30, the J call TRBJ2-3; 15 bases match TRBD2. Trimming at V came to 2 bases and at J to 0 bases, leaving 6 bases not matched to a gene. From germline, CDR1 is GTSNPN and CDR2 SVGIG (reference sequence). This CDR3 region has 18 residues. The CDR3 nucleotides read TGTGCCTGGAGTATGGGGACTAGCGGGGGGCGGAGCACAGATACGCAGTATTTT. Encoded protein: CAWSMGTSGGRSTDTQYF.

The chain carries TRBV7-8 and TRBJ2-6; 11 bases are shared with TRBD2. The ends lost 2 bases at V and 2 bases at J; junction bases unmatched: 5. The CDR3 is made up of 18 amino acids. Germline-derived CDR1 and CDR2 are SGHVS and FQNEAQ. Written as DNA, the CDR3 is TGTGCCAGCAGCTTATTTGTTAGCGGGGGGGCTGGGGCCAACGTCCTGACTTTC. Protein sequence: CASSLFVSGGAGANVLTF.

CDR3: CASSQGQGGYTF. As DNA, the CDR3 is TGTGCCAGCAGCCAAGGACAGGGGGGCTACACCTTC. The gene calls are TRBV6-5 and TRBJ1-2; 9 nucleotides match TRBD1. Germline assignment: CDR1 MNHEY and CDR2 SVGAGI. There are 12 residues in the CDR3. With V trimmed by 6 bases and J by 8 bases, 4 bases remained unmatched.

The chain couples TRBV11-1 to TRBJ1-1, with no clear D. Germline CDR1 is SGHAT and CDR2 is FQDESV (reference sequence). There are 14 residues in the CDR3. Trimming shortened V by 4 bases and J by 1 base, and 10 bases separated the two germline ends. The DNA of the CDR3 is TGTGCCAGCAGCTCCCCAGGAGGGAACACTGAAGCTTTCTTT. It is translated as CASSSPGGNTEAFF. Combining the CDR3 with reference TRBV11-1 and TRBJ1-1 gives the whole variable domain EAEVAQSPRYKITEKSQAVAFWCDPISGHATLYWYRQILGQGPELLVQFQDESVVDDSQLPKDRFSAERLKGVDSTLKIQPAELGDSAMYLCASSSPGGNTEAFFGQGTRLTVV.

The rearrangement links TRBV11-3 to TRBJ2-1; 7 bases align to TRBD2. Germline V gene sequence: CDR1 SGHNT, CDR2 YENEEA. V shed 1 base and J 4 bases; nucleotides not matched to a gene: 4. The length of the CDR3 is 15 residues. As DNA, the CDR3 is TGTGCCAGCAGCTTAGGACTAGCCTCTTACAATGAGCAGTTCTTC. Amino acids: CASSLGLASYNEQFF.

This clone was recorded once. The V and J genes are TRBV18 and TRBJ2-1; 8 bases map to TRBD1. V gave up 5 bases and J gave up 4 bases; unmatched junction bases: 16. The CDR3 length is 18 residues. CDR1 is KGHSH and CDR2 is LQKENI in the germline V gene. The CDR3, as DNA: TGTGCCAGCTCATCCAGGGGGCGTGAGGGGGTGTCTTACAATGAGCAGTTCTTC. Translated, it gives CASSSRGREGVSYNEQFF.

The chain recombines TRBV5-5 with TRBJ2-2; 11 bases are shared with TRBD1. Germline loops: CDR1 SGHKS, CDR2 YYEKEE (reference sequence). V was pared by 5 bases and J by 4 bases, with 4 bases of the junction left unmatched. CDR3 length: 15 residues. The CDR3 nucleotides read TGTGCCAGCAGGCCCGGGACAGGGGGCACCGGGGAGCTGTTTTTT. Protein product: CASRPGTGGTGELFF.

V usage is TRBV11-1 and J usage is TRBJ2-1; 11 bases agree with TRBD2. Germline V gene data show CDR1 as SGHAT and CDR2 as FQDESV (reference sequence). This CDR3 has 16 amino acids. Trimming at V came to 5 bases and at J to 4 bases, leaving 7 bases not matched to a gene. Here the CDR3 reads CASSQTGTSGYNEQFF. The CDR3 nucleotides are TGTGCCAGCAGCCAAACCGGGACTAGCGGTTACAATGAGCAGTTCTTC.

The V call is TRBV6-5, the J call TRBJ2-5; D not resolved. The V end was cut by 4 bases, the J end by 5 bases, with 8 bases between. Per germline, CDR1 MNHEY and CDR2 SVGAGI. The CDR3 loop spans 12 amino acids. CDR3 bases: TGTGCCAGCAGTTCAGTGTTGGAGACCCAGTACTTC. Translation gives CASSSVLETQYF.

CDR3 nucleotides: TGTGCCAGCAGCCCTGGACTAGCGGTTGACAAGCAGTACTTC. It yields the protein CASSPGLAVDKQYF. The chain combines TRBV7-2 with TRBJ2-7; 10 nucleotides agree with TRBD2. CDR3 length: 14 amino acids. Germline V gives CDR1 SGHTA, CDR2 FQGNSA. Unmatched junction bases numbered 9, after V lost 5 bases and J lost 8 bases.

This sequence joins TRBV19 and TRBJ2-7; D unresolved. Trimming left V 4 bases short and J 7 bases short, with 11 bases between. CDR1 and CDR2 (germline): LNHDA, SQIVND (reference sequence). The length of the CDR3 is 12 residues. In nucleotides, the CDR3 is TGTGCCAGTAGTAAAGCCACGAAGGAGCAGTACTTC. This translates into CASSKATKEQYF.

This CDR3 is CASSPGTSAYNEQYF. The CDR3 DNA reads TGTGCCAGCAGCCCGGGGACTAGCGCTTACAACGAGCAGTACTTC. The chain uses TRBV5-6 and TRBJ2-7, with TRBD2 matching over 10 bases. Germline V lookup: CDR1 SGHDT, CDR2 YYEEEE. The CDR3 spans 15 residues. Losses at the gene ends were 4 bases for V and 5 bases for J; bases not matched to a gene: 9.

The count of this clone is one. The chain carries TRBV6-6 and TRBJ2-1; 13 bases are shared with TRBD2. J lost 6 bases, V lost 5 bases, and 4 bases had no gene match. The CDR3 length is 15 residues. CDR1 MNHNY and CDR2 SVGAGI come from the germline V gene (reference sequence). The chain's CDR3 is CASSRTSGGANEQFF. DNA of the CDR3: TGTGCCAGCAGTCGCACTAGCGGGGGGGCCAATGAGCAGTTCTTC.